Shown below are 12 T cell receptor beta chains from a single sample sequenced in a study of blood T cell repertoires in COVID-19. Here immunoSEQ multiplex PCR was the method, and the copy in TCRdb shows in-frame clones only, minus some. Of roughly 87,000 clones listed, about 88% are singletons. Sequences were obtained from peripheral blood. All receptors derive from a woman aged 60-75 years with acute or convalescent COVID-19.

In this sample, this clone turned up a few times. This sequence joins TRBV12-5 and TRBJ1-2, with 8 bases aligning to TRBD1. The CDR3 runs 16 residues. With V trimmed by 1 base and J by 9 bases, 13 bases remained unmatched. Germline V gene data show CDR1 as LGHNT and CDR2 as FRNRAP. The CDR3 DNA is TGTGCTAGTGGTTTGGGCCAGGGGCAGGGGGCTATTAGCTACACCTTC. Translated, it gives CASGLGQGQGAISYTF.

The gene calls are TRBV29-1 and TRBJ1-1; 7 nucleotides agree with TRBD1. V shed 7 bases and J 5 bases; nucleotides not matched to a gene: 4. The V gene's germline CDR1 is SQVTM and CDR2 ANQGSEA. This CDR3 is 11 amino acids long. The CDR3 protein is CSAGRGTEAFF. The CDR3 DNA is TGCAGCGCCGGCAGGGGGACTGAAGCTTTCTTT.

The CDR3 region has the DNA TGTGCCAGCAGCCCGGGGTTAAACACTGAAGCTTTCTTT. This gives the protein CASSPGLNTEAFF. The chain couples TRBV11-1 to TRBJ1-1; D is undetermined. The CDR3 is 13 amino acids. Trimming shortened V by 5 bases and J by 2 bases, and 9 bases separated the two germline ends. Germline V gene lookup returns CDR1 SGHAT and CDR2 FQDESV (reference sequence).

The rearrangement joins TRBV3-1 (or the pseudogene TRBV3-2) to TRBJ1-2, with 7 bases lining up with TRBD1. J gave up 9 bases and V 3 bases, and 10 bases lay outside the gene matches. CDR3 length equals 14 residues. The germline CDR1 and CDR2 sequences are LGHDT and YNNKEL (reference sequence). Here the CDR3 DNA reads TGTGCCAGCAGCCACCAAGACAGGGTCAGCAGCTACACCTTC. Translating it yields CASSHQDRVSSYTF.

The chain recombines TRBV6-5 with TRBJ2-2, with 9 bases fitting TRBD1. This CDR3 has 15 amino acids. After removal of 6 bases from V and 7 bases from J, the junction contained 9 bases not matched to a gene. Germline V CDR1 and CDR2: MNHEY, SVGAGI. The CDR3: CASSQQGALGGELFF. The DNA for the CDR3 is TGTGCCAGCAGCCAACAGGGGGCCCTGGGCGGGGAGCTGTTTTTT.

The rearrangement links TRBV18 to TRBJ1-4; TRBD1 matches at 8 bases. Germline CDR1 KGHSH, CDR2 LQKENI. V lost 2 bases to trimming and J lost 8 bases; unmatched junction nucleotides: 7. This CDR3 is built from 15 residues. The CDR3, as DNA: TGTGCCAGCTCACCAGGGGGACAGGAGATGGAAAAACTGTTTTTT. Translating it yields CASSPGGQEMEKLFF.

The rearrangement joins TRBV9 to TRBJ1-6; D may be TRBD1 (5 bases). This CDR3 spans 16 amino acids. V was clipped by 2 bases and J by 0 bases, with 9 bases between them. Per germline, CDR1 SGDLS and CDR2 YYNGEE. The CDR3 loop is CASSVGGSSYNSPLHF. The DNA for the CDR3 is TGTGCCAGCAGCGTTGGGGGGAGCTCCTATAATTCACCCCTCCACTTT.

V and J are TRBV6-5 and TRBJ2-5, with D maybe TRBD1 (6 bases). The CDR3 is 13 residues long. V lost 9 bases, J lost 4 bases, and 15 bases lay in between. Germline V gives CDR1 MNHEY, CDR2 SVGAGI. DNA for the CDR3: TGTGCCAGTAGAAGGGGGATGGGAGAGACCCAGTACTTC. It is translated as CASRRGMGETQYF.

V usage is TRBV19 and J usage is TRBJ1-2; TRBD1 matches 10 bases. The CDR3 consists of 13 residues. CDR1 is LNHDA and CDR2 is SQIVND in the germline V gene (reference sequence). V was pared by 9 bases and J by 4 bases, with 5 bases of the junction left unmatched. CDR3 nucleotide sequence: TGTGCCAGCGACAGGACAGGGGGCTATGGCTACACCTTC. Its protein is CASDRTGGYGYTF. The full variable domain, in which reference TRBV19 and TRBJ1-2 provide the parts outside the CDR3, is DGGITQSPKYLFRKEGQNVTLSCEQNLNHDAMYWYRQDPGQGLRLIYYSQIVNDFQKGDIAEGYSVSREKKESFPLTVTSAQKNPTAFYLCASDRTGGYGYTFGSGTRLTVV.

This chain uses TRBV9 with TRBJ2-1; the match to TRBD1 covers 7 bases. V gave up 3 bases and J gave up 0 bases; unmatched junction bases: 3. The CDR3 is made up of 15 amino acids. Per the germline V gene, CDR1 is SGDLS and CDR2 is YYNGEE. CDR3 sequence (DNA): TGTGCCAGCAGCGCGGGACAGAGCTCCTACAATGAGCAGTTCTTC. Translating it yields CASSAGQSSYNEQFF.

The chain employs TRBV4-2 and TRBJ2-6; 8 positions match TRBD1. The CDR3 is 18 residues long. The germline V gene encodes CDR1 LGHNA and CDR2 YNFKEQ. V gave up 1 base and J gave up 1 base; unmatched junction bases: 6. CDR3 region: CASSQGARGLSGANVLTF. Here the CDR3 DNA reads TGTGCCAGCAGCCAAGGGGCCAGGGGGCTTTCTGGGGCCAACGTCCTGACTTTC.

This chain joins TRBV9 and TRBJ1-4; no definite D call. Trimming took 2 bases from V and 2 from J, leaving 7 bases between them. This CDR3 spans 14 amino acids. Germline assignment: CDR1 SGDLS and CDR2 YYNGEE. The CDR3 nucleotides are TGTGCCAGCAGCGTCGGGTTGACTAATGAAAAACTGTTTTTT. It is translated as CASSVGLTNEKLFF.